The clone carrying this T cell receptor (beta chain) has just a few counts. Its antigen is currently unknown. The sample comes from a study of cytomegalovirus exposure and HLA in healthy donors. Findings of the study overall: About 87% or about 30% of the time was how often most TCR beta V segments were productive, according to an earlier analysis.

The CDR3 is 13 amino acids. The germline gives CDR1 MNHNS, CDR2 SASEGT. The V end lost 4 bases, the J end lost 7 bases, and 14 bases lay between the germline ends. The PCR contained 60 Vbeta and 13 Jbeta primers. Original analysis: In a later analysis, around 12 million of 65 million to 80 million unique beta chains occurred in at least two donors. Libraries were prepared by immunoSEQ multiplex PCR; TCRdb keeps only in-frame clonotypes and omits some of them. For V, J and clone size, that table is used; D and trimming come from the DNA. The sample has fewer than 200,000 clones, about 65% seen once. Sequencing was performed on PBMCs. The V gene is TRBV6-1, the J gene TRBJ2-7; D perhaps matches TRBD2 (5 bases). The sequence was collected from a girl aged 5-17 years in good health and CMV-seronegative. The CDR3 loop reads CASSGFVSGEQYF. In DNA, the CDR3 is TGTGCCAGCAGTGGGTTTGTCTCGGGGGAGCAGTACTTC.